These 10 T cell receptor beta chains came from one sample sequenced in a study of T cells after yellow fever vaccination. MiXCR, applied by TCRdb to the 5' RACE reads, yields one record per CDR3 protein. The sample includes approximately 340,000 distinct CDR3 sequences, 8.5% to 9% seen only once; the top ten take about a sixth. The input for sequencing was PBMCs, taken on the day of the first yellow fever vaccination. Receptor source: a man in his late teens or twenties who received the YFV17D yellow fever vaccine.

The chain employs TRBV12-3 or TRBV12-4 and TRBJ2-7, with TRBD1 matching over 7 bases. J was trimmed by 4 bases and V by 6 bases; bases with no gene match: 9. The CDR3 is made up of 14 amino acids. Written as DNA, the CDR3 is TGTGCCAGCAGAAGGGACAGCTACTCTTACGAGCAGTACTTC. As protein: CASRRDSYSYEQYF.

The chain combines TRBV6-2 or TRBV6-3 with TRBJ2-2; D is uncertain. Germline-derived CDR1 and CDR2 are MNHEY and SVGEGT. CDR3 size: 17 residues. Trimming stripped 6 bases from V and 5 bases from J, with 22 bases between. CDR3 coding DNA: TGTGCCAGCAGCCTCACTCAGCCCCGGACCAGGACCGGGGAGCTGTTTTTT. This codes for CASSLTQPRTRTGELFF.

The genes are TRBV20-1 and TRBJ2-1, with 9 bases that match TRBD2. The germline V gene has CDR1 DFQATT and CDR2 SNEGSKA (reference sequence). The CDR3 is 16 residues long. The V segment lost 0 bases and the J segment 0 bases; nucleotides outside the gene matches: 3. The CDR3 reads CSARDRGGVSYNEQFF. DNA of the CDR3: TGCAGTGCTAGAGATCGCGGGGGGGTCTCCTACAATGAGCAGTTCTTC.

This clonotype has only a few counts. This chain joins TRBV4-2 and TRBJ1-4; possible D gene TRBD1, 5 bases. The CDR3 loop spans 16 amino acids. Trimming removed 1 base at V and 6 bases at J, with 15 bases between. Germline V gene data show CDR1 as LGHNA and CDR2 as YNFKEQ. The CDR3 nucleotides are TGTGCCAGCAGCCAAGTCCGGGGGGATGCTTATGAAAAACTGTTTTTT. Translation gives CASSQVRGDAYEKLFF.

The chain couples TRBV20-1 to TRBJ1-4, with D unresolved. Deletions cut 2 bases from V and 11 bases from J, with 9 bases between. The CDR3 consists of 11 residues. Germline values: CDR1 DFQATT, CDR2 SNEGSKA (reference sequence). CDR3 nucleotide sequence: TGCAGTGCTAGACCGGGAGACAAACTGTTTTTT. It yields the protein CSARPGDKLFF.

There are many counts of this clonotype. The CDR3 nucleotides are TGCAGCGTGGGGGTTTTTGGATTCAATGAGCAGTTCTTC. Amino acids: CSVGVFGFNEQFF. The rearrangement joins TRBV29-1 to TRBJ2-1; D is perhaps TRBD1 or TRBD2 (5 bases each). Deletions cut 6 bases from V and 6 bases from J, with 15 bases between. The germline gives CDR1 SQVTM, CDR2 ANQGSEA. The CDR3 totals 13 residues.

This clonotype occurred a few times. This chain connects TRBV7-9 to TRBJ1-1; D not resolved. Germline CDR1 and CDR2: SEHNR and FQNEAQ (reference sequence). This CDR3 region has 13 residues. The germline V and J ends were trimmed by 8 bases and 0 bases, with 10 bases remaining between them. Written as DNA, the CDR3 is TGTGCCAGCTATGGATTCCTGAACACTGAAGCTTTCTTT. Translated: CASYGFLNTEAFF.

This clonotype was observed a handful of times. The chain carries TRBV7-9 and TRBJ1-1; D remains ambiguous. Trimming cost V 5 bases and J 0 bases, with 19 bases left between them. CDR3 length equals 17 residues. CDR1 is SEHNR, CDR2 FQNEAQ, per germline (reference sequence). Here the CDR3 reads CASSPFFRTGMNTEAFF. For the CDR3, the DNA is TGTGCCAGCAGCCCTTTCTTTCGGACGGGAATGAACACTGAAGCTTTCTTT.

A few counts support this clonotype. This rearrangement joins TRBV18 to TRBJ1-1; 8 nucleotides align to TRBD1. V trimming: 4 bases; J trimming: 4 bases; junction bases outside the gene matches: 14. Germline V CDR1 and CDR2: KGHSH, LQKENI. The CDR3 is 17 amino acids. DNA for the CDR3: TGTGCCAGCTCACTGTACCCACAGGGGGAAGGTAGCACTGAAGCTTTCTTT. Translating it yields CASSLYPQGEGSTEAFF.

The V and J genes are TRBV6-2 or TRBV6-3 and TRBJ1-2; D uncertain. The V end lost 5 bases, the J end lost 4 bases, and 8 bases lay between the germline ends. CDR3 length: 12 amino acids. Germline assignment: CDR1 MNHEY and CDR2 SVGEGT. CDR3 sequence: CASSLRTYGYTF. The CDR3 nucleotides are TGTGCCAGCAGTCTACGGACCTATGGCTACACCTTC.